These 24 T cell receptor beta chains came from one sample sequenced in a study of CD8+CD57+ T cells in acquired aplastic anemia. The authors sequenced patients whose flow cytometry had shown CD8+CD57+ cell expansion. Both TCR beta VDJ combination and CDR3 sequence profiling were carried out. Genomic DNA was the template for this profiling. TCRdb fed the reads into MiXCR, producing one record per CDR3 protein. This table holds under 200,000 distinct CDR3 sequences, around half found once. The specimen sequenced was sorted CD4+, CD8+, or CD8+CD57+ T cells (not recorded which) from PBMCs. The receptor set was obtained from a human donor with aplastic anemia.

Points on this clonotype: The junction differs from germline at one of its ends, possibly a read error. The chain is built from TRBV20-1 and TRBJ2-7, with a weak D call TRBD2 (5 bases). CDR3 length: 14 amino acids. Germline CDR1 and CDR2: DFQATT and SNEGSKA (reference sequence). The CDR3 reads CSARDWSGRYEQCF. The CDR3 nucleotides read TGCAGTGCTAGAGACTGGTCGGGAAGGTACGAGCAGTGCTTC.

This clonotype has ten or more counts. This chain uses TRBV24-1 with TRBJ1-2, with D possibly matching TRBD1 (5 bases). Germline values: CDR1 KGHDR, CDR2 SFDVKD. This CDR3 contains 16 residues. The ends were cut back, 4 bases at V and 8 bases at J, with 22 bases in the middle. CDR3 DNA sequence: TGTGCCACCAGTGAAGGGGTGTCCCCGTGGGGCGGAGGCTACACCTTC. Translating gives CATSEGVSPWGGGYTF.

This clonotype came up a few times. Being one base from a much bigger clone, this may be a read error. The rearrangement uses TRBV7-2 and TRBJ1-1, with D unclear. There are 13 residues in the CDR3. CDR1 is SGHTA and CDR2 is FQGNSA in the germline V gene. The DNA for the CDR3 is TGTGCCAGCAGCTTGGTTACGAACACTGAAGCTCTCTTT. Protein: CASSLVTNTEALF.

In its sample, this clonotype was seen once. A much larger clone is a single base away; this may be a read error. The CDR3 DNA follows: TGCGCCAGGAGCTTGACGGGAGAGACCCAGTACTTC. It is translated as CARSLTGETQYF. The chain recombines TRBV5-1 with TRBJ2-5; no reliable D call. CDR3 size: 12 residues. Germline V CDR1 and CDR2: SGHRS, YFSETQ.

The chain uses TRBV5-1 and TRBJ1-1, with D uncertain. This CDR3 spans 15 amino acids. The germline V gene has CDR1 SGHRS and CDR2 YFSETQ. Trimming removed 6 bases at V and 3 bases at J, with 18 bases between. The CDR3 spells CASTMTGPKDTEAFF. The CDR3 DNA reads as TGCGCCAGCACCATGACCGGGCCTAAGGACACTGAAGCTTTCTTT.

This chain uses TRBV15 with TRBJ1-1; D is unresolved. V dropped 0 bases and J dropped 0 bases, with 8 bases sitting between them. CDR3 length: 15 residues. CDR1 is LNHNV, CDR2 YYDKDF, per germline (reference sequence). CDR3 nucleotide sequence: TGTGCCACCAGCAGAGAGAGGACTGTGAACACTGAAGCTTTCTTT. Protein: CATSRERTVNTEAFF.

This clonotype showed up just a few times. A much larger clonotype is one base distant, so this may be a read error. The genes are TRBV7-3 and TRBJ1-1; 8 nucleotides align to TRBD1. The CDR3 is made up of 16 amino acids. Germline V gives CDR1 SGHTA, CDR2 FQGTGA. The V gene end was trimmed by 5 bases and the J gene end by 1 base; junction bases not matched to a gene: 9. CDR3 coding DNA: TGTGCCAGCAGCCCGGAGACAGGGGCTGCGAACACTGAAGCTTTCTTT. This translates into CASSPETGAANTEAFF.

This clonotype has just a few counts. The V gene is TRBV29-1, the J gene TRBJ2-2, with TRBD2 as a possible D gene (5 bases). V lost 4 bases to trimming and J lost 0 bases, with 15 bases between them. This CDR3 has 16 residues. Germline values: CDR1 SQVTM, CDR2 ANQGSEA. CDR3 residues: CSVVWTSIANTGELFF. CDR3 bases: TGCAGCGTTGTATGGACTTCTATCGCGAACACCGGGGAGCTGTTTTTT.

The table lists this clonotype with many counts. The chain employs TRBV20-1 and TRBJ1-5, with D maybe TRBD1 (6 bases). CDR3 length equals 14 residues. Germline CDR1 reads DFQATT; CDR2 reads SNEGSKA (reference sequence). V shed 5 bases and J shed 3 bases, with 14 bases lying between them. In DNA form, the CDR3 reads TGCAGTGCTTTACCGGGACACAACAATCAGCCCCAGCATTTT. Translating gives CSALPGHNNQPQHF.

The chain carries TRBV19 and TRBJ2-1, with D hard to call. Germline CDR1 and CDR2: LNHDA and SQIVND (reference sequence). With 5 bases removed from V and 1 base from J, the gap between germline ends came to 21 bases. The CDR3 has 18 residues. CDR3 region: CASSVNAKPARSYNEQFF. The CDR3 DNA sequence: TGTGCCAGTAGTGTCAATGCCAAGCCGGCGAGGTCCTACAATGAGCAGTTCTTC.

As concerns this clonotype: The conserved final phenylalanine or tryptophan is absent from the CDR3, which likely points to a read error. The chain uses TRBV18 and TRBJ2-7; no clear D. The CDR3 length is 14 residues. Germline V gene data show CDR1 as KGHSH and CDR2 as LQKENI. Trimming removed 3 bases from V and 2 bases from J, with 11 bases in between. The CDR3 bases are TGTGCCAGCTCACCCGAATTTCGACCCTACGAGCAGTACCTC. Residues: CASSPEFRPYEQYL.

There are many counts of this clonotype. CDR3 protein: CASSGRTGWAKNIQYF. As DNA, the CDR3 is TGTGCCAGCAGCGGACGGACAGGGTGGGCCAAAAACATTCAGTACTTC. This chain uses TRBV7-8 with TRBJ2-4; 8 positions match TRBD1. The CDR3 covers 16 residues. Trimming cost V 5 bases and J 1 base; bases outside gene matches: 7. Germline CDR1 SGHVS, CDR2 FQNEAQ.

The rearrangement joins TRBV2 to TRBJ2-3; 8 bases align to TRBD1. Germline CDR1 reads SNHLY; CDR2 reads FYNNEI. This CDR3 is 14 amino acids long. V lost 5 bases and J lost 4; bases outside the gene matches: 5. Written as DNA, the CDR3 is TGTGCCAGCAGTAAATCACAGGGGGCAGATACGCAGTATTTT. Amino acids: CASSKSQGADTQYF. The full variable domain, with the rest looked up from reference TRBV2 and TRBJ2-3, is EPEVTQTPSHQVTQMGQEVILRCVPISNHLYFYWYRQILGQKVEFLVSFYNNEISEKSEIFDDQFSVERPDGSNFTLKIRSTKLEDSAMYFCASSKSQGADTQYFGPGTRLTVL.

The CDR3 sequence: CASSLGTGNQETQYF. CDR3 sequence (DNA): TGCGCCAGCAGCTTGGGGACAGGGAACCAAGAGACCCAGTACTTC. This chain connects TRBV5-1 to TRBJ2-7; 8 bases fit TRBD1. The tail of the sequence fits TRBJ2-5 better, so the J call may be wrong. CDR1 is SGHRS, CDR2 YFSETQ, per germline. CDR3 length equals 15 residues.

Details on this clonotype: A single base separates this from a much larger clone, so it may be a read error. V usage is TRBV4-2 and J usage is TRBJ2-3, with a weak D call TRBD2 (6 bases). This CDR3 is built from 19 residues. Between the trimmed V and J ends, which lost 0 bases and 4 bases, there was a span of 23 bases. Germline V lookup: CDR1 LGHNA, CDR2 YNFKEQ. The CDR3 coding sequence is TGTGCCAGCAGCCAAGATCGGGGAACGGAGTCTTCTAGCGCAGATACGCAGTATTTT. Translated, it gives CASSQDRGTESSSADTQYF.

This rearrangement joins TRBV20-1 to TRBJ2-5; D is unclear. CDR1 is DFQATT, CDR2 SNEGSKA, per germline (reference sequence). The CDR3 has 11 amino acids. V lost 3 bases and J 5 bases, leaving 7 bases between the germline ends. The CDR3 DNA sequence: TGCAGTGCTAGCCGATGGGAGACCCAGTACTTC. This translates into CSASRWETQYF.

The chain links TRBV2 to TRBJ1-1, with D tentatively TRBD1 (5 bases). V lost 2 bases and J lost 7, with 14 bases in between. Germline CDR1 SNHLY, CDR2 FYNNEI. This CDR3 comprises 14 residues. The CDR3 spells CASSEFRTTIEAFF. In nucleotides, the CDR3 is TGTGCCAGCAGTGAATTTAGGACAACCATTGAAGCTTTCTTT.

This chain uses TRBV19 with TRBJ1-1; 12 bases are shared with TRBD1. The ends lost 3 bases at V and 7 bases at J; junction bases unmatched: 3. There are 14 residues in the CDR3. Germline CDR1 is LNHDA and CDR2 is SQIVND (reference sequence). The CDR3 DNA reads TGTGCCAGTAGTATGGGGACAGGGGGCGATGAAGCTTTCTTT. Residues: CASSMGTGGDEAFF.

This clonotype has ten or more counts. The chain couples TRBV6-1 to TRBJ1-4, with 7 positions matching TRBD1. The V gene end was trimmed by 6 bases and the J gene end by 5 bases; junction bases not matched to a gene: 9. CDR1 MNHNS and CDR2 SASEGT come from the germline V gene. CDR3 size: 15 residues. This CDR3 is CASSPRQGGNEKLFF. In DNA form, the CDR3 reads TGTGCCAGCAGCCCCCGACAGGGCGGGAATGAAAAACTGTTTTTT.

The J gene is TRBJ1-1, the V gene TRBV7-9, with 7 positions matching TRBD1. J lost 1 base, V lost 10 bases, and 6 bases had no gene match. CDR1 and CDR2 (germline): SEHNR, FQNEAQ (reference sequence). The CDR3 spans 13 residues. In DNA, the CDR3 is TGTGCCACCACTAGACAGGGGAACACTGAAGCTTTCTTT. This sequence encodes CATTRQGNTEAFF.

The J gene is TRBJ1-2, the V gene TRBV24-1; D might be TRBD1 (5 bases). V was shortened by 7 bases and J by 0 bases, with 17 bases between the two germline ends. The CDR3 is 16 residues long. CDR1 and CDR2 from the germline V gene are KGHDR and SFDVKD. The CDR3 loop is CATRGSGTEANYGYTF. CDR3 DNA: TGTGCCACCAGGGGATCCGGGACTGAGGCTAACTATGGCTACACCTTC.

Ten or more counts support this clonotype. V and J are TRBV2 and TRBJ2-1; 12 nucleotides align to TRBD2. The V gene's germline CDR1 is SNHLY and CDR2 FYNNEI. The CDR3 runs 15 residues. The V segment lost 6 bases and the J segment 6 bases; nucleotides outside the gene matches: 6. The CDR3 protein is CASSRTSGVSNEQFF. CDR3 bases: TGTGCCAGCAGCCGGACTAGCGGGGTTTCCAATGAGCAGTTCTTC.

This clonotype has a count of ten or more. V is TRBV6-1 and J is TRBJ1-2; D gene ambiguous. This CDR3 is built from 13 residues. Germline V gene data show CDR1 as MNHNS and CDR2 as SASEGT. The V end was cut by 5 bases, the J end by 4 bases, with 11 bases between. CDR3 loop: CASSSQVSYGYTF. CDR3 in DNA: TGTGCCAGCAGTAGTCAGGTTTCCTATGGCTACACCTTC.

The chain has TRBV7-8 and TRBJ2-3; TRBD2 is a possible D gene (5 bases). Germline lookup yields CDR1 SGHVS and CDR2 FQNEAQ. The CDR3 consists of 16 residues. The germline V and J ends were trimmed by 5 bases and 5 bases, with 20 bases remaining between them. CDR3 region: CASSQPPSGVEDTQYF. CDR3 coding DNA: TGTGCCAGCAGCCAACCCCCCAGCGGAGTTGAAGATACGCAGTATTTT.